The next 16 T cell receptor beta chains were all read from a single sample in a study of post-analysis software for immune sequencing data. Findings and limits, study-wide: Five or six TRBV segments, TRBV5-6, TRBV5-1 and TRBV20-1 among them, were found more frequent in patients than controls.

What these receptors recognize is not known. cDNA libraries for TCR beta contained unique molecular identifiers. TCRdb processed the PCR reads anew with MiXCR; each CDR3 protein has one entry. The table lists 700,000 to 800,000 distinct CDR3 sequences, approximately 30% of them singletons. Sequenced: blood. The receptors here all came from a girl under 18 with multiple sclerosis.

The J gene is TRBJ2-1, the V gene TRBV5-1; TRBD1 matches 8 bases. The CDR3 length is 16 residues. J lost 5 bases, V lost 5 bases, and 12 bases had no gene match. Per the germline V gene, CDR1 is SGHRS and CDR2 is YFSETQ. The CDR3 DNA sequence: TGCGCCAGCAGACAGAACCAGGGGGCAGTTGACAATGAGCAGTTCTTC. This encodes CASRQNQGAVDNEQFF.

This clonotype was seen only a few times. The chain combines TRBV2 with TRBJ1-2; D gene uncertain. CDR1 and CDR2 (germline): SNHLY, FYNNEI. CDR3 length: 13 residues. Between the trimmed V and J ends, which lost 6 bases and 3 bases, there was a span of 11 bases. CDR3 bases: TGTGCCAGCAGCCCCCTTGGGGACTATGGCTACACCTTC. This sequence encodes CASSPLGDYGYTF.

This clonotype appeared once. The genes are TRBV13 and TRBJ2-2; 7 positions match TRBD1. The V gene's germline CDR1 is PRHDT and CDR2 FYEKMQ (reference sequence). The CDR3 contains 16 residues. With V trimmed by 5 bases and J by 4 bases, 10 bases remained unmatched. The CDR3 DNA is TGTGCCAGCAGCCTCAGACAGGGTTTAGGCACCGGGGAGCTGTTTTTT. It yields the protein CASSLRQGLGTGELFF.

The chain links TRBV7-9 to TRBJ2-7; maybe TRBD1 (5 bases). Germline CDR1 and CDR2: SEHNR and FQNEAQ (reference sequence). Trimming removed 7 bases from V and 1 base from J, with 14 bases in between. The CDR3 sequence is 14 residues long. The CDR3 sequence is CASTRQGSSYEQYF. CDR3 sequence (DNA): TGTGCCAGCACGCGGCAGGGTTCGTCCTACGAGCAGTACTTC.

CDR3 in DNA: TGTGCCAGCAGCTACCATCGGCTAGCGGGGAATGAGCAGTTCTTC. Translating gives CASSYHRLAGNEQFF. The gene calls are TRBV6-6 and TRBJ2-1, with 9 bases that match TRBD2. Germline lookup yields CDR1 MNHNY and CDR2 SVGAGI (reference sequence). With 6 bases clipped from V and 7 bases from J, the junction kept 10 bases outside the gene matches. This CDR3 contains 15 residues.

The count of this clonotype is one. This may arise from a read error, as a much more abundant clone is one base away. The chain joins TRBV20-1 to TRBJ1-4, with D possibly being TRBD1 (6 bases). Germline CDR1 DFQATT, CDR2 SNEGSKA (reference sequence). CDR3 size: 17 residues. V dropped 3 bases and J dropped 0 bases, with 17 bases sitting between them. The CDR3: CSASKPGGRATNEKLFF. The CDR3, as DNA: TGCAGTGCTAGCAAACCGGGGGGCCGCGCAACTAATGAAAAACTGTTTTTT.

This clonotype was seen a handful of times. J is TRBJ1-2 and V is TRBV12-3 or TRBV12-4; 9 nucleotides match TRBD1. CDR3 length: 16 amino acids. J gave up 0 bases and V 3 bases, and 5 bases lay outside the gene matches. This chain's CDR3 is CASSFGDRAANYGYTF. CDR3 sequence (DNA): TGTGCCAGCAGTTTTGGGGACAGGGCGGCTAACTATGGCTACACCTTC.

To note about this clonotype: A junction boundary mismatches the germline segment, possibly from a read error. The chain uses TRBV4-1 and TRBJ2-3, with D unresolved. Germline V lookup: CDR1 MGHRA, CDR2 YSYEKL. This CDR3 is built from 13 residues. The CDR3: CASGQARHATQYF. For the CDR3, the DNA is TGCGCCAGCGGCCAAGCCCGACACGCTACGCAGTATTTT.

This clonotype was detected a few times. V is TRBV7-2 and J is TRBJ2-2; D call uncertain. The germline V and J ends were trimmed by 2 bases and 0 bases, with 7 bases remaining between them. CDR3 length: 15 amino acids. From germline, CDR1 is SGHTA and CDR2 FQGNSA. CDR3 sequence reads: CASSLSRANTGELFF. The CDR3 DNA sequence: TGTGCCAGCAGCTTATCCCGAGCGAACACCGGGGAGCTGTTTTTT. The full variable domain, completed using reference TRBV7-2 and TRBJ2-2, is GAGVSQSPSNKVTEKGKDVELRCDPISGHTALYWYRQSLGQGLEFLIYFQGNSAPDKSGLPSDRFSAERTGGSVSTLTIQRTQQEDSAVYLCASSLSRANTGELFFGEGSRLTVL.

This clonotype was observed a few times. CDR3: CASSGLAGWETQYF. CDR3 in DNA: TGTGCCAGCAGTGGACTAGCGGGATGGGAGACCCAGTACTTC. The chain couples TRBV2 to TRBJ2-5, with 11 nucleotides matching TRBD2. The junction had 3 bases not matched to a gene; V was cut back by 4 bases and J by 5 bases. CDR1 and CDR2 from the germline V gene are SNHLY and FYNNEI. This CDR3 has 14 residues.

In regard to this clonotype: Compared with germline, one end of the junction differs, possibly owing to a read error. The chain uses TRBV29-1 and TRBJ1-3; D gene unclear. Germline-derived CDR1 and CDR2 are SQVTM and ANQGSEA. The length of the CDR3 is 11 residues. The CDR3 DNA is TGCAGCGTGAGGCCTGGGAACACCATATATTTT. Its translation: CSVRPGNTIYF.

In its sample, this clonotype was seen many times. J is TRBJ2-5 and V is TRBV5-1; D is perhaps TRBD1 (6 bases). The V end lost 2 bases, the J end lost 4 bases, and 9 bases lay between the germline ends. Germline-derived CDR1 and CDR2 are SGHRS and YFSETQ. CDR3 size: 13 residues. CDR3 protein: CASSFSRGETQYF. The CDR3 DNA sequence: TGCGCCAGCAGCTTTTCCAGGGGAGAGACCCAGTACTTC.

At least ten counts were recorded for this clonotype. J is TRBJ2-1 and V is TRBV6-4; D assignment may be TRBD1 or TRBD2 (5 bases each). In germline, CDR1 is MRHNA, CDR2 SNTAGT. CDR3 length: 14 residues. V was trimmed by 6 bases and J by 9 bases, leaving 18 bases between them. As DNA, the CDR3 is TGTGCCAGCAGCGCGAACCCCGGGACCCGTGAGCAGTTCTTC. Protein: CASSANPGTREQFF.

The DNA of the CDR3 is TGTGCCAGCAGCCCGAACCTCGGACAGGGGGGAGATACGCAGTATTTT. Translation gives CASSPNLGQGGDTQYF. This chain uses TRBV7-2 with TRBJ2-3; 10 bases are a match to TRBD1. Germline assignment: CDR1 SGHTA and CDR2 FQGNSA. Trimming cost V 5 bases and J 5 bases; bases outside gene matches: 10. The CDR3 is made up of 16 amino acids.

CDR3 sequence: CASSLVSVLPYEQYF. The CDR3 DNA follows: TGTGCCAGCAGCTTAGTATCGGTGCTTCCCTACGAGCAGTACTTC. The V and J genes are TRBV11-2 and TRBJ2-7, with D hard to call. Germline CDR1 is SGHAT and CDR2 is FQNNGV. The ends were cut back, 1 base at V and 2 bases at J, with 12 bases in the middle. CDR3 length equals 15 residues.

As concerns this clonotype: A much larger clone sits a single nucleotide away, making a read error possible. The V and J genes are TRBV29-1 and TRBJ2-1, with D unresolved. The CDR3 spans 11 residues. Germline loops: CDR1 SQVTM, CDR2 ANQGSEA. V was cut by 1 base and J by 6 bases, with 4 bases left in between. The CDR3 coding sequence is TGCAGCGTTGAAGCCCGCAATGAGCAGTTCTTC. It is translated as CSVEARNEQFF.